Listed here is a single TCR beta chain. The antigen is unknown. Data came from immunoSEQ multiplex PCR; TCRdb stores just in-frame clones and leaves some out. This sample carries roughly 140,000 clones, 90% of them seen once, and the ten largest clones take 3.4%. The record originates from a study of T cell responses to AZD1222 COVID-19 vaccine. Whole-study findings and limits: Donors were mostly white British, more females; clonal diversity possibly underestimated.

The CDR3 is made up of 14 amino acids. Trimming cost V 7 bases and J 3 bases, with 18 bases left between them. Germline CDR1 is GTSNPN and CDR2 is SVGIG (reference sequence). This clonotype was obtained from an adult in good health. Sample: peripheral blood, taken on day 0 of AZD1222 vaccination. V is TRBV30 and J is TRBJ1-1; D might be TRBD1 (6 bases). The chain's CDR3 is CASVYGGLDTEAFF. CDR3 nucleotides: TGTGCCTCCGTATACGGGGGCCTTGACACTGAAGCTTTCTTT. Supplemented by reference TRBV30 and TRBJ1-1, the full variable domain reads SQTIHQWPATLVQPVGSPLSLECTVEGTSNPNLYWYRQAAGRGLQLLFYSVGIGQISSEVPQNLSASRPQDRQFILSSKKLLLSDSGFYLCASVYGGLDTEAFFGQGTRLTVV.